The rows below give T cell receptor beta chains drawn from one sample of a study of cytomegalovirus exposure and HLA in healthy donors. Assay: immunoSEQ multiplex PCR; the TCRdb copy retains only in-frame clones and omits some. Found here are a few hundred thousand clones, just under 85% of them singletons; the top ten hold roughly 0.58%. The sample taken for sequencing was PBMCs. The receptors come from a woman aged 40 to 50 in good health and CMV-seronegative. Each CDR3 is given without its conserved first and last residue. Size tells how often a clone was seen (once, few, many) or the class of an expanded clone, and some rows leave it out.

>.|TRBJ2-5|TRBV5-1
ASSFQGNQETQY
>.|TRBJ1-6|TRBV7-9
ASSVTGGNSPLH
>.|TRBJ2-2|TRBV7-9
ASSPKTGGALRGGELF
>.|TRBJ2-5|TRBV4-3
ASSQVVGLIETQY
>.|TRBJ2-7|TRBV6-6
ASSSSETGGYEQY
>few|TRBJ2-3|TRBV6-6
ASSQKRGPRADTQY
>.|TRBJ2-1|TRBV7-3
ASSRRGGSSYNEQF
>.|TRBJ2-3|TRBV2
ASSESLEGAHTDTQY
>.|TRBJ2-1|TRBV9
ASSGYNEQF
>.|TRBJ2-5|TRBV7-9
ASSLAAGREQY
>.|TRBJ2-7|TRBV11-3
ASSTYMGAGEQY
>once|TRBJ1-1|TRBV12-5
ASGLVRSGSEAF
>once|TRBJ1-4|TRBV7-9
ASSPHAGGDEKLF
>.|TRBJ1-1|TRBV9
ASSVQAVNTEAF
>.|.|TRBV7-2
ASSLAGGPNYEQY
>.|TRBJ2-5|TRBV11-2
ASSLDLRSQETQY